Listed here are 19 T cell receptor beta chains from one sample, sequenced in a study of cytomegalovirus exposure and HLA in healthy donors. The PCR made use of 60 Vbeta and 13 Jbeta primers. This table comes from immunoSEQ multiplex PCR, and its TCRdb copy is limited to in-frame clones, with some not included. Altogether about 120,000 clones are present, 65% to 85% being singletons, with the ten largest covering more than 0.2%. Sample: PBMCs. The source is a middle-aged man in good health and CMV-seronegative.

V gene TRBV23-1 combines with J gene TRBJ2-2; maybe TRBD1 (6 bases). TRBV23-1 is an ORF, and what it does is uncertain. Trimming stripped 2 bases from V and 1 base from J, with 11 bases between. The CDR3 has 16 amino acids. CDR3 sequence (DNA): TGCGCCAGCAGTCAAACCCAGACAGGGAACACCGGGGAGCTGTTTTTT. It is translated as CASSQTQTGNTGELFF.

The chain carries TRBV15 and TRBJ2-5; maybe TRBD1 (6 bases). Trimming removed 4 bases from V and 1 base from J, with 10 bases in between. CDR3 length: 14 amino acids. Germline V CDR1 and CDR2: LNHNV, YYDKDF (reference sequence). Here the CDR3 reads CATSTRTVQETQYF. CDR3 nucleotide sequence: TGTGCCACCAGCACCCGGACAGTCCAAGAGACCCAGTACTTC.

The gene calls are TRBV4-2 and TRBJ2-2, with a possible D match to TRBD2 (6 bases). The length of the CDR3 is 19 residues. Trimming took 4 bases from V and 2 from J, leaving 23 bases between them. From germline, CDR1 is LGHNA and CDR2 YNFKEQ. As DNA, the CDR3 is TGTGCCAGCAGCCTTCTAGCGTCCATGCTTCTCCTTAACACCGGGGAGCTGTTTTTT. Translating it yields CASSLLASMLLLNTGELFF.

This rearrangement joins TRBV20-1 to TRBJ2-1; D gene uncertain. This CDR3 is 11 amino acids long. In germline, CDR1 is DFQATT, CDR2 SNEGSKA (reference sequence). V was pared by 5 bases and J by 6 bases, with 8 bases between. CDR3: CSAVTVNEQFF. CDR3 nucleotide sequence: TGCAGTGCTGTCACAGTCAATGAGCAGTTCTTC.

The chain employs TRBV6-5 and TRBJ2-7; 10 positions match TRBD2. Trimming took 5 bases from V and 2 from J; bases not matched to a gene: 3. The V gene's germline CDR1 is MNHEY and CDR2 SVGAGI. The CDR3 runs to 14 residues. For the CDR3, the DNA is TGTGCCAGCAGTGAACTAGCGGGGACCTACGAGCAGTACTTC. Translated: CASSELAGTYEQYF.

The V gene is TRBV5-6, the J gene TRBJ1-1, with D possibly TRBD1 on 6 matching bases. Germline CDR1 SGHDT, CDR2 YYEEEE. This CDR3 spans 15 amino acids. The V end lost 0 bases, the J end lost 7 bases, and 16 bases lay between the germline ends. Written as DNA, the CDR3 is TGTGCCAGCAGCTTGGGGCCAGGGAGGGGGGGTGAAGCTTTCTTT. Amino acids: CASSLGPGRGGEAFF. The complete variable domain, with remaining parts taken from reference TRBV5-6 and TRBJ1-1, reads DAGVTQSPTHLIKTRGQQVTLRCSPKSGHDTVSWYQQALGQGPQFIFQYYEEEERQRGNFPDRFSGHQFPNYSSELNVNALLLGDSALYLCASSLGPGRGGEAFFGQGTRLTVV.

This chain joins TRBV6-5 and TRBJ2-7; TRBD2 might be the D (5 bases). V lost 4 bases and J lost 0, with 10 bases in between. This CDR3 region has 14 residues. In germline, CDR1 is MNHEY, CDR2 SVGAGI. The CDR3 sequence is CASSFRGFSYEQYF. CDR3 in DNA: TGTGCCAGCAGTTTCCGGGGTTTCTCCTACGAGCAGTACTTC.

The V call is TRBV5-4, the J call TRBJ2-7, with D possibly TRBD2 on 6 matching bases. CDR3 size: 15 residues. The germline gives CDR1 SGHNT, CDR2 YYREEE (reference sequence). V was cut by 4 bases and J by 3 bases, with 17 bases left in between. The CDR3: CASSPRGGRSYEQYF. The CDR3 DNA is TGTGCCAGCAGCCCCCGGGGAGGTCGTAGCTACGAGCAGTACTTC.

The V gene is TRBV30, the J gene TRBJ2-1, with D hard to call. The V end lost 2 bases, the J end lost 0 bases, and 11 bases lay between the germline ends. Germline V CDR1 and CDR2: GTSNPN, SVGIG (reference sequence). The CDR3 has 15 amino acids. The CDR3 sequence is CAWSIKPPSYNEQFF. The CDR3 bases are TGTGCCTGGAGTATAAAGCCTCCCTCCTACAATGAGCAGTTCTTC.

The V and J genes are TRBV9 and TRBJ1-1; TRBD1 aligns across 11 bases. CDR1 SGDLS and CDR2 YYNGEE come from the germline V gene. V shed 0 bases and J 5 bases; nucleotides not matched to a gene: 6. The CDR3 length is 16 residues. This CDR3 reads CASSVDLGQGVTEAFF. CDR3 nucleotides: TGTGCCAGCAGCGTAGATTTGGGACAGGGGGTTACTGAAGCTTTCTTT.

This chain uses TRBV19 with TRBJ1-5; D may be TRBD1 (5 bases). CDR3 length equals 14 residues. Trimming left V 5 bases short and J 7 bases short, with 15 bases between. Germline V gene data show CDR1 as LNHDA and CDR2 as SQIVND (reference sequence). The CDR3 DNA reads as TGTGCCAGTAGTTCCTCCCAGGGTAGGCAGCCCCAGCATTTT. It translates to CASSSSQGRQPQHF.

A few counts support this clone. V gene TRBV28 combines with J gene TRBJ2-5, with D unclear. This CDR3 spans 14 amino acids. Germline lookup yields CDR1 MDHEN and CDR2 SYDVKM. Trimming pared 2 bases from V and 2 bases from J, leaving 9 bases between. DNA for the CDR3: TGTGCCAGCAGTTTAAGCATCCGTCAAGAGACCCAGTACTTC. This translates into CASSLSIRQETQYF.

The chain links TRBV5-1 to TRBJ1-4; no reliable D call. The CDR3 runs to 13 residues. Germline V gene sequence: CDR1 SGHRS, CDR2 YFSETQ. Trimming took off 3 bases at V and 0 bases at J, with 3 bases between the two ends. The CDR3 DNA reads as TGCGCCAGCAGCTCTGCAACTAATGAAAAACTGTTTTTT. This codes for CASSSATNEKLFF.

The chain carries TRBV7-2 and TRBJ2-5; 8 bases align to TRBD2. The CDR3 runs to 14 residues. V lost 2 bases and J lost 1; bases outside the gene matches: 0. The germline CDR1 and CDR2 sequences are SGHTA and FQGNSA. DNA for the CDR3: TGTGCCAGCAGCTTACTAGCGGGCCAAGAGACCCAGTACTTC. Its protein product is CASSLLAGQETQYF.

This chain links TRBV7-3 with TRBJ2-1, with D maybe TRBD1 (6 bases). From germline, CDR1 is SGHTA and CDR2 FQGTGA. The CDR3 spans 15 residues. With 5 bases removed from V and 8 bases from J, the gap between germline ends came to 19 bases. This CDR3 is CASSPLSERQDEQFF. CDR3 DNA sequence: TGTGCCAGCAGCCCCCTATCCGAAAGACAGGATGAGCAGTTCTTC.

This rearrangement joins TRBV9 to TRBJ2-3; the D gene is possibly TRBD1 (6 bases). Germline CDR1 is SGDLS and CDR2 is YYNGEE. V lost 0 bases to trimming and J lost 1 base, with 9 bases between them. The CDR3 length is 15 residues. This CDR3 reads CASSVEGVGTDTQYF. The CDR3, as DNA: TGTGCCAGCAGCGTAGAGGGGGTTGGCACAGATACGCAGTATTTT. Filled out from reference TRBV9 and TRBJ2-3, the complete variable domain reads DSGVTQTPKHLITATGQRVTLRCSPRSGDLSVYWYQQSLDQGLQFLIQYYNGEERAKGNILERFSAQQFPDLHSELNLSSLELGDSALYFCASSVEGVGTDTQYFGPGTRLTVL.

The chain combines TRBV6-1 with TRBJ2-1, with a possible D match to TRBD1 (7 bases). Germline V lookup: CDR1 MNHNS, CDR2 SASEGT. The germline V and J ends were trimmed by 8 bases and 3 bases, with 14 bases remaining between them. The CDR3 extends over 14 amino acids. CDR3 region: CASGGRTGYNEQFF. CDR3 nucleotide sequence: TGTGCCAGCGGAGGGAGGACAGGCTACAATGAGCAGTTCTTC.

This rearrangement joins TRBV19 to TRBJ1-2; 7 nucleotides align to TRBD1. This CDR3 is 14 amino acids long. The germline CDR1 and CDR2 sequences are LNHDA and SQIVND (reference sequence). After removal of 7 bases from V and 2 bases from J, the junction contained 7 bases not matched to a gene. The CDR3 DNA reads TGTGCCAGTAAAAGAGACAGGGACAACTATGGCTACACCTTC. Translation: CASKRDRDNYGYTF.

The rearrangement uses TRBV5-4 and TRBJ1-4; 11 bases fit TRBD1. The V gene's germline CDR1 is SGHNT and CDR2 YYREEE (reference sequence). This CDR3 spans 15 amino acids. Unmatched junction bases numbered 4, after V lost 1 base and J lost 8 bases. The CDR3, as DNA: TGTGCCAGCAGCTTGACCGGGACAGGGGGGGAAAAACTGTTTTTT. Translation gives CASSLTGTGGEKLFF.